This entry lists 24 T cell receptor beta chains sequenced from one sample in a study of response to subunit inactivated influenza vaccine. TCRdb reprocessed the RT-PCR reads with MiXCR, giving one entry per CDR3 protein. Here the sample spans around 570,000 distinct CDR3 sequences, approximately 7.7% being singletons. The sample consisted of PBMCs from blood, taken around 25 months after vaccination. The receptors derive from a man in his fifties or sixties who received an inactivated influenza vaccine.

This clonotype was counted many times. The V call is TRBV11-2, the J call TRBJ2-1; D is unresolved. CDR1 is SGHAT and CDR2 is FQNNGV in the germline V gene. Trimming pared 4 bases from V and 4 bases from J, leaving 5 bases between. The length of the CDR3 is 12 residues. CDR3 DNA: TGTGCCAGCAGCTACCAATACAATGAGCAGTTCTTC. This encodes CASSYQYNEQFF.

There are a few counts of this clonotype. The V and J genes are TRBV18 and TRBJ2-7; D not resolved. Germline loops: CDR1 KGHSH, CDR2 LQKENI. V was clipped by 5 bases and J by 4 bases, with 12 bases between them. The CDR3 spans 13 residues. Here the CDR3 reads CASSSGRNYEQYF. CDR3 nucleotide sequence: TGTGCCAGCTCATCCGGACGGAATTACGAGCAGTACTTC.

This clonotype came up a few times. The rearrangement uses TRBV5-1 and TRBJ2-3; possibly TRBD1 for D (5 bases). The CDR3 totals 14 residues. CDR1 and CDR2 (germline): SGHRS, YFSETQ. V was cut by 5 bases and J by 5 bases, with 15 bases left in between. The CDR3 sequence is CASSTPDQGDTQYF. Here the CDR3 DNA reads TGCGCCAGCAGTACGCCGGATCAGGGAGATACGCAGTATTTT.

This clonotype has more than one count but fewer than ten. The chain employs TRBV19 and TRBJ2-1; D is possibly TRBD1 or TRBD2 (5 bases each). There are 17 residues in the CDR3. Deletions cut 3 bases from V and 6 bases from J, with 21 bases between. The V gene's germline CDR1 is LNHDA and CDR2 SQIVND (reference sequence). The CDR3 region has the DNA TGTGCCAGTAGTATGGGGGTAAGGGAGCTGTTCCGCAATGAGCAGTTCTTC. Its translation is CASSMGVRELFRNEQFF.

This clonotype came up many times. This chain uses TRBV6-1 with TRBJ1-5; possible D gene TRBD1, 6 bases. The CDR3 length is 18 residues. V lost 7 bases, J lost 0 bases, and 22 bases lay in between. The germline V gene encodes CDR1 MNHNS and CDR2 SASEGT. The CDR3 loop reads CASMGTGTTGYSNQPQHF. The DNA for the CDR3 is TGTGCCAGCATGGGAACCGGGACAACCGGATATAGCAATCAGCCCCAGCATTTT.

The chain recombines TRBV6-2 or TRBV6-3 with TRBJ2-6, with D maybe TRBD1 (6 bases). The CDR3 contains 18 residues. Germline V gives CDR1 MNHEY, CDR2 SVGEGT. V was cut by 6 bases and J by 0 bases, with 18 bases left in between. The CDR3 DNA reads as TGTGCCAGCAGCCCCGGGCCAGGCAGGGGCTCTGGGGCCAACGTCCTGACTTTC. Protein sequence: CASSPGPGRGSGANVLTF.

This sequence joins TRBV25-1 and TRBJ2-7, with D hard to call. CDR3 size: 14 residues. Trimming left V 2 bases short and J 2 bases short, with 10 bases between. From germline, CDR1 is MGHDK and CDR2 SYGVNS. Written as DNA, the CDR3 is TGTGCCAGCAGTGAAGTGGCTACGACCTACGAGCAGTACTTC. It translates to CASSEVATTYEQYF.

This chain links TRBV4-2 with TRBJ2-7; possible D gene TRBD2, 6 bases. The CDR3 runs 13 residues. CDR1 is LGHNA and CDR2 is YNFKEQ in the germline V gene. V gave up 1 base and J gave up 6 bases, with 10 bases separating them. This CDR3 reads CASSQVLGGEQYF. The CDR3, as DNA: TGTGCCAGCAGCCAAGTTTTGGGGGGCGAGCAGTACTTC.

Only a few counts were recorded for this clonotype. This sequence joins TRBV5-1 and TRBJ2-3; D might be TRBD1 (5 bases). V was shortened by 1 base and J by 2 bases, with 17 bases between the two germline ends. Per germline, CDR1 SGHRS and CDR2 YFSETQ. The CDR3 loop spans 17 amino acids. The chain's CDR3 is CASSLWPQQDYTDTQYF. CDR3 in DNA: TGCGCCAGCAGCTTGTGGCCCCAACAGGATTACACAGATACGCAGTATTTT.

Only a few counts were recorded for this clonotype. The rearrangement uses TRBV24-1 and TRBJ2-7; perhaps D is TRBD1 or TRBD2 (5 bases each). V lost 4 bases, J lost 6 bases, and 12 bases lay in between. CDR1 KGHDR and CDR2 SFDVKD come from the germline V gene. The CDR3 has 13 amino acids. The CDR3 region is CATSESGTGEQYF. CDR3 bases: TGTGCCACCAGTGAGTCCGGGACGGGCGAGCAGTACTTC.

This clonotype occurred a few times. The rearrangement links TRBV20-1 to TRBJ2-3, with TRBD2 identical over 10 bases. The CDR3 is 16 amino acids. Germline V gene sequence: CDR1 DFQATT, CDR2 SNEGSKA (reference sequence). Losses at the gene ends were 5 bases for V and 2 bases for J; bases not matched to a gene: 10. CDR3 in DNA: TGCAGTGCTTACCTTAGCGGGGGGCTCTTCACAGATACGCAGTATTTT. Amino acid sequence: CSAYLSGGLFTDTQYF.

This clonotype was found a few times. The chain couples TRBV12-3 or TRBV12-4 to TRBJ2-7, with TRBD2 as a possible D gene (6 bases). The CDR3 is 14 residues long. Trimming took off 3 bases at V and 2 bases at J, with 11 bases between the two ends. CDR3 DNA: TGTGCCAGCAGTTTCGCCGGGAGAGCCTACGAGCAGTACTTC. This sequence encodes CASSFAGRAYEQYF.

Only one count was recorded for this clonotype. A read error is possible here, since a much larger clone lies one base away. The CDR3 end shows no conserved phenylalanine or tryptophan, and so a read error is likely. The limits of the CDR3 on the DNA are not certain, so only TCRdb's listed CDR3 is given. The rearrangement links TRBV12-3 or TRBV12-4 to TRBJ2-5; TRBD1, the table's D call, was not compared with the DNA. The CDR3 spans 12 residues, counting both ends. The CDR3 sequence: CASSLVPGPPYV.

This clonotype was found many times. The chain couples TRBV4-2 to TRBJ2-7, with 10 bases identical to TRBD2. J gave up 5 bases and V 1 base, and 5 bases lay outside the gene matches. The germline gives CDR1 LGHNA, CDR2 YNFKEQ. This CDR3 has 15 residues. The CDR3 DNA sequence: TGTGCCAGCAGCCAAGGCCTAGCGGGAGTAGACGAGCAGTACTTC. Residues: CASSQGLAGVDEQYF.

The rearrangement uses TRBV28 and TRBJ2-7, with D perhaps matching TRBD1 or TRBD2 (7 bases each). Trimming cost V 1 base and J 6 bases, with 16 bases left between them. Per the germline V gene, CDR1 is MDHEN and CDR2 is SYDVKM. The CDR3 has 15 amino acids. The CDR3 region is CASSLFAGGGREQYF. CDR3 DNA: TGTGCCAGCAGTTTATTTGCAGGGGGAGGGCGCGAGCAGTACTTC.

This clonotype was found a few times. CDR3 loop: CASSVNLGGGDFDTQYF. The CDR3 bases are TGTGCCAGCAGCGTTAATCTGGGAGGAGGGGACTTTGATACGCAGTATTTT. The chain joins TRBV9 to TRBJ2-3; TRBD2 might be the D (6 bases). CDR3 length: 17 amino acids. V was cut by 2 bases and J by 6 bases, with 22 bases left in between. Germline CDR1 is SGDLS and CDR2 is YYNGEE.

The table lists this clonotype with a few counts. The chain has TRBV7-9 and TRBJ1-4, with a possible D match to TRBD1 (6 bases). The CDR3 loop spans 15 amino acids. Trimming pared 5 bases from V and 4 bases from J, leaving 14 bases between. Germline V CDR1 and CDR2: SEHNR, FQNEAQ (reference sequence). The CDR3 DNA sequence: TGTGCCAGCAGCGATCCGGGACACGTTAATGAAAAACTGTTTTTT. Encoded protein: CASSDPGHVNEKLFF.

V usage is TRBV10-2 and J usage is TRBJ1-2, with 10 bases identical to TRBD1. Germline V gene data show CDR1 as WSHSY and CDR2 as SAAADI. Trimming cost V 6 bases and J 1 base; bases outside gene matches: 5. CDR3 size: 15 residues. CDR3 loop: CASRGTGELNYGYTF. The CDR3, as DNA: TGCGCCAGCAGGGGGACAGGGGAACTTAACTATGGCTACACCTTC.

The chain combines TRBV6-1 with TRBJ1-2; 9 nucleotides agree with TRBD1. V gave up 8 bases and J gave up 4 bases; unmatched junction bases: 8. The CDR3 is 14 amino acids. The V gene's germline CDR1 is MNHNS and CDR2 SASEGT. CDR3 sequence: CASHQQGALYGYTF. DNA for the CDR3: TGTGCCAGCCATCAACAGGGGGCCCTCTATGGCTACACCTTC.

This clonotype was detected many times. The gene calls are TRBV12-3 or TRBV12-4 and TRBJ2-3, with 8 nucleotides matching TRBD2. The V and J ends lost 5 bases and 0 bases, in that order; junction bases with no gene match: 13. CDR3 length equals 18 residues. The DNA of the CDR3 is TGTGCCAGCAGTGTCGAGCGGGGGATCCTATCTAGCACAGATACGCAGTATTTT. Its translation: CASSVERGILSSTDTQYF.

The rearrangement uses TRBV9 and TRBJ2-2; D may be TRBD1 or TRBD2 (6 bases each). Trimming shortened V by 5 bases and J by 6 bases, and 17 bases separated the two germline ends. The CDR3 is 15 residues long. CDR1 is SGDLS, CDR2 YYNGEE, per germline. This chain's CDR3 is CASRQHAGEAGELFF. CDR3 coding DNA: TGTGCCAGCAGGCAACATGCAGGGGAGGCCGGGGAGCTGTTTTTT. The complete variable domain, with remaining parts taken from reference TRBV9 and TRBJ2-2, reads DSGVTQTPKHLITATGQRVTLRCSPRSGDLSVYWYQQSLDQGLQFLIQYYNGEERAKGNILERFSAQQFPDLHSELNLSSLELGDSALYFCASRQHAGEAGELFFGEGSRLTVL.

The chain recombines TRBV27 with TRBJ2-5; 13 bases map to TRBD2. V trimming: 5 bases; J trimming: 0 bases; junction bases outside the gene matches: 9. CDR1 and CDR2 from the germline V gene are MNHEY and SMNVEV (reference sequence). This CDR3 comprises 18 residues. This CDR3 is CASSPLGLAGWYQETQYF. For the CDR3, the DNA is TGTGCCAGCAGTCCACTGGGACTAGCGGGATGGTACCAAGAGACCCAGTACTTC.

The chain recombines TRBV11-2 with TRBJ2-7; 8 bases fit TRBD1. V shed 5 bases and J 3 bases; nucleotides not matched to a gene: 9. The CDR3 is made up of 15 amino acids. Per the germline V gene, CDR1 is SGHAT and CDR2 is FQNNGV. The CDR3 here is CASSPIQGANYEQYF. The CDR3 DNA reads TGTGCCAGCAGCCCCATCCAGGGGGCGAACTACGAGCAGTACTTC.

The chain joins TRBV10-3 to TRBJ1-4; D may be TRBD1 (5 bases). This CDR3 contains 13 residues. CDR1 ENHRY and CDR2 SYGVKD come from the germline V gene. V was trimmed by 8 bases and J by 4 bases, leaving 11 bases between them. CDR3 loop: CAIGDGGNEKLFF. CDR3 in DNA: TGTGCCATCGGGGACGGCGGTAATGAAAAACTGTTTTTT.